The source of this T cell receptor beta chain is a study of blood T cells in healthy people across ages. Points from the study as a whole: Versus aged donors, long-lived donors had higher diversity and more naive CD4+ cells.

This CDR3 comprises 17 residues. The trim removed 0 bases at V and 3 bases at J, leaving 1 base unmatched. Germline V CDR1 and CDR2: SGHTA, FQGNSA. This clonotype was counted ten times or more. Its specificity is not known. A J-beta primer mix and a sample-barcoded 5' primer were used in a second PCR of roughly 6 to 12 cycles. In TCRdb, the 5' RACE reads were re-called with MiXCR into one record per CDR3 protein. The top ten hold approximately 15% of the sample, which has some 900,000 distinct CDR3 sequences, 29% seen once. The chain is built from TRBV7-2 and TRBJ2-2; 13 nucleotides agree with TRBD2. The sample consisted of blood. This clonotype originated in a woman of 80 years or more in good health. The CDR3 coding sequence is TGTGCCAGCAGCTTAGCTGGACTAGCGGGGGACACCGGGGAGCTGTTTTTT. This gives the protein CASSLAGLAGDTGELFF.